These 5 T cell receptor beta chains were all obtained from the same sample, sequenced in a study of blood T cells in healthy people across ages. Next came a second PCR, run for about 7 to 12 cycles, which used a sample-barcoded 5' primer along with a J-beta primer mix. TCRdb passed the 5' RACE reads through MiXCR, listing each CDR3 protein once. The repertoire has about 730,000 distinct CDR3 sequences, 43% of them found once; the top ten carry 20% to 25%. The sample consisted of blood. The origin of the receptors is a woman aged 55-69 years in good health.

This clonotype came up once. The chain is built from TRBV18 and TRBJ2-7, with 12 bases that match TRBD2. The CDR3 covers 16 residues. V lost 4 bases, J lost 3 bases, and 7 bases stayed unmatched. CDR1 and CDR2 from the germline V gene are KGHSH and LQKENI. The CDR3 reads CASSLRTSGTLYEQYF. The CDR3 DNA reads as TGTGCCAGCTCACTAAGGACTAGCGGGACACTCTACGAGCAGTACTTC.

The sample holds a few counts of this clonotype. The V and J genes are TRBV9 and TRBJ2-5; TRBD2 matches at 11 bases. The CDR3 has 15 amino acids. Losses at the gene ends were 0 bases for V and 5 bases for J; bases not matched to a gene: 3. CDR1 is SGDLS, CDR2 YYNGEE, per germline. This chain's CDR3 is CASSVGTSGRETQYF. In DNA form, the CDR3 reads TGTGCCAGCAGCGTAGGGACTAGCGGGCGGGAGACCCAGTACTTC. Together with reference TRBV9 and TRBJ2-5, the CDR3 gives the full variable domain: DSGVTQTPKHLITATGQRVTLRCSPRSGDLSVYWYQQSLDQGLQFLIQYYNGEERAKGNILERFSAQQFPDLHSELNLSSLELGDSALYFCASSVGTSGRETQYFGPGTRLLVL.

There are a few counts of this clonotype. This chain connects TRBV4-1 to TRBJ2-1, with 7 bases aligning to TRBD2. The CDR3 length is 15 residues. The germline V gene encodes CDR1 MGHRA and CDR2 YSYEKL. The trim removed 1 base at V and 8 bases at J, leaving 8 bases unmatched. CDR3 amino acids: CASSQAGGLMDEQFF. The DNA of the CDR3 is TGCGCCAGCAGCCAAGCGGGGGGTTTGATGGATGAGCAGTTCTTC.

V gene TRBV4-1 combines with J gene TRBJ2-1, with D possibly being TRBD1 (5 bases). Trimming shortened V by 4 bases and J by 0 bases, and 10 bases separated the two germline ends. The CDR3 has 15 amino acids. In germline, CDR1 is MGHRA, CDR2 YSYEKL. The CDR3 loop reads CASSRGHSSYNEQFF. Here the CDR3 DNA reads TGCGCCAGCAGCCGAGGACACAGCTCCTACAATGAGCAGTTCTTC.

CDR3 nucleotide sequence: TGCGCCAGCAGCTCGACTACGGGACAGGGCTCCGGCTACACCTTC. Its translation: CASSSTTGQGSGYTF. The rearrangement links TRBV5-1 to TRBJ1-2; 9 bases match TRBD1. In germline, CDR1 is SGHRS, CDR2 YFSETQ. The CDR3 loop spans 15 amino acids. Unmatched junction bases numbered 11, after V lost 3 bases and J lost 8 bases.